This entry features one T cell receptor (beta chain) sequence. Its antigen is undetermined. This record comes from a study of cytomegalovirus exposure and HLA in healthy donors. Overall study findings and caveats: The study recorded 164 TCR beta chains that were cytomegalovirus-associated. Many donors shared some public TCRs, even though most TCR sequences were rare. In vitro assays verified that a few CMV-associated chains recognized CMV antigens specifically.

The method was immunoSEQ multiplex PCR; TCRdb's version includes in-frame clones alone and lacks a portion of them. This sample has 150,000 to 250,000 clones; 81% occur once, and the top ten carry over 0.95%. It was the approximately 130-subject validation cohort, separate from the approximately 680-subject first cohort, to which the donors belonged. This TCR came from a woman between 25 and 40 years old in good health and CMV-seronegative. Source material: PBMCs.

CDR3 amino acids: CASRTGGSYGYTF. CDR3 bases: TGTGCCAGCAGAACAGGGGGCAGCTATGGCTACACCTTC. The rearrangement links TRBV5-8 to TRBJ1-2; 9 nucleotides line up with TRBD1. The junction had 3 bases not matched to a gene; V was cut back by 5 bases and J by 4 bases. This CDR3 comprises 13 residues. The germline V gene encodes CDR1 SGHTS and CDR2 YDEGEE.